This T cell receptor (beta chain) came from a study of blood T cell repertoires in COVID-19. Libraries were prepared by immunoSEQ multiplex PCR; TCRdb keeps only in-frame clonotypes and omits some of them. The sample carries around 420,000 clones, 88% recorded once. The CDR3 extends over 13 amino acids. CDR1 is SGHNT, CDR2 YYREEE, per germline (reference sequence). Trimming left V 4 bases short and J 7 bases short, with 9 bases between. Sequenced input: PBMCs or T cells enriched from blood (not recorded which). This chain joins TRBV5-4 and TRBJ1-6; D uncertain. The clonotype comes from a woman aged 40 to 50 with acute COVID-19. The CDR3 bases are TGTGCCAGCAGCCCTAATCCCAATTCACCCCTCCACTTT. It is translated as CASSPNPNSPLHF.